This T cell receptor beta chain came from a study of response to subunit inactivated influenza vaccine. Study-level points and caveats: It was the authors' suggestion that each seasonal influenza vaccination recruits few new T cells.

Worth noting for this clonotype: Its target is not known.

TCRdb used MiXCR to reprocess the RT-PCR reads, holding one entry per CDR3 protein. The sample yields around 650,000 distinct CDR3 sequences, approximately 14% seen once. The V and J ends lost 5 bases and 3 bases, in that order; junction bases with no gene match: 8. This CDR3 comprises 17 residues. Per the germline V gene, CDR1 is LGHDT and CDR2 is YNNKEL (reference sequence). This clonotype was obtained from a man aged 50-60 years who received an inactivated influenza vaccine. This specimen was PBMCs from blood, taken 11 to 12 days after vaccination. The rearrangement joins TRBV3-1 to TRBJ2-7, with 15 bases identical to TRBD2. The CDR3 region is CASSSTGTSGRSYEQYF. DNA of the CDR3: TGTGCCAGCAGCTCCACCGGGACTAGCGGGAGGAGCTACGAGCAGTACTTC.